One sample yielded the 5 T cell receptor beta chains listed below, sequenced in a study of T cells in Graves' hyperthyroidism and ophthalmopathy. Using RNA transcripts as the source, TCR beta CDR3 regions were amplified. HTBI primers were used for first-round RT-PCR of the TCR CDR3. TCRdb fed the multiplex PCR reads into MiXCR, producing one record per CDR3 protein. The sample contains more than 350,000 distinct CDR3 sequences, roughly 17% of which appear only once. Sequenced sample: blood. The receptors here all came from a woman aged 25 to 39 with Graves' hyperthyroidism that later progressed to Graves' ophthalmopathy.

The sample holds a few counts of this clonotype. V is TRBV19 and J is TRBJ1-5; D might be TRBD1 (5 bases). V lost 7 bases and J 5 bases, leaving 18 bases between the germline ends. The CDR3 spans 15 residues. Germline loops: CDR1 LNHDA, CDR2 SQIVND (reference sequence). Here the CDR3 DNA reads TGTGCCAGTACCACAACAATCGGGGGGGATCAGCCCCAGCATTTT. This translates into CASTTTIGGDQPQHF.

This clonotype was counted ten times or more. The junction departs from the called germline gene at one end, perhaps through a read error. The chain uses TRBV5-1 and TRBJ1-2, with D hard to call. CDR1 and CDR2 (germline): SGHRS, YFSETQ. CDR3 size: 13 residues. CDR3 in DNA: TGTGCCAGCAGTTTGGGAGACAACTATGGCTACACCTTC. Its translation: CASSLGDNYGYTF.

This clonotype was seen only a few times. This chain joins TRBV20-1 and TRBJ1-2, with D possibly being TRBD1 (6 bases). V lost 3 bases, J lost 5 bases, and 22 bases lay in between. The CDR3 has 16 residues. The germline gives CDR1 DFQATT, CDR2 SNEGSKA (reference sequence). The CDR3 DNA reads TGCAGTGCTAGGGGAGACAGGATACTTGAGGCATATGGCTACACCTTC. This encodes CSARGDRILEAYGYTF.

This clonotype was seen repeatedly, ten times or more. The CDR3 loop reads CASSLSSLGANVLTF. CDR3 nucleotides: TGTGCCAGCAGTTTAAGCAGTCTCGGGGCCAACGTCCTGACTTTC. The genes are TRBV28 and TRBJ2-6; D is undetermined. Germline CDR1 MDHEN, CDR2 SYDVKM. CDR3 length: 15 residues. The germline V and J ends were trimmed by 2 bases and 4 bases, with 9 bases remaining between them. The full variable domain, in which reference TRBV28 and TRBJ2-6 provide the parts outside the CDR3, is DVKVTQSSRYLVKRTGEKVFLECVQDMDHENMFWYRQDPGLGLRLIYFSYDVKMKEKGDIPEGYSVSREKKERFSLILESASTNQTSMYLCASSLSSLGANVLTFGAGSRLTVL.

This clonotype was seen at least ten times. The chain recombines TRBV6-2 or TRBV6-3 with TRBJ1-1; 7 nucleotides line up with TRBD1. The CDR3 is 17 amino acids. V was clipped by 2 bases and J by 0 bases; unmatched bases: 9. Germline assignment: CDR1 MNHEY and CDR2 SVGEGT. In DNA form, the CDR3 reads TGTGCCAGCAGTTACGCCCAGGGGGTGAGGGTGAACACTGAAGCTTTCTTT. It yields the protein CASSYAQGVRVNTEAFF.